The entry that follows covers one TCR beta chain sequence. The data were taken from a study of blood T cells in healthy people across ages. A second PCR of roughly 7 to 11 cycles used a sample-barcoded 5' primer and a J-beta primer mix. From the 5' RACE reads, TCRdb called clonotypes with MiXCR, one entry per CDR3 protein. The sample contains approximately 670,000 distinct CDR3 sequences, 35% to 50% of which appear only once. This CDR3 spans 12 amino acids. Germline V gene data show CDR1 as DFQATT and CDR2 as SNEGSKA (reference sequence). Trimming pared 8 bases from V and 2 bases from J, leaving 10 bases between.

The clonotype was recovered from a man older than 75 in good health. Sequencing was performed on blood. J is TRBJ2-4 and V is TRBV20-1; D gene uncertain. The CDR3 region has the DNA TGCAGTATCTTGGGGACCAAAAACATTCAGTACTTC. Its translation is CSILGTKNIQYF.